One T cell receptor beta chain is described in this entry. What it binds is not known. The data originate from a study of T cell responses to AZD1222 COVID-19 vaccine. Study-level background: Second-dose intervals near 4 or 12 weeks were combined. General study findings and limits: Of the AZD1222 recipients, only five to seven were seropositive at baseline. Reports indicate that nearly half of spike-specific TCRs are directed at unmutated variant regions.

CDR3 length: 15 residues. V gave up 0 bases and J gave up 2 bases, with 9 bases separating them. Germline V CDR1 and CDR2: SGHDT, YYEEEE. TCRdb's copy holds only in-frame clones and misses some; the assay was immunoSEQ multiplex PCR. The sample lists fewer than 130,000 clones; approximately 90% were seen once. The receptor was derived from an adult in good health. The chain links TRBV5-6 to TRBJ2-1; perhaps TRBD2 as D (5 bases). Material: peripheral blood, obtained on day 0 of AZD1222 vaccination. CDR3 amino acids: CASSLGARAYNEQFF. The CDR3 nucleotides read TGTGCCAGCAGCTTGGGTGCGAGGGCCTACAATGAGCAGTTCTTC.